The entry that follows covers one TCR beta chain sequence. This entry is derived from a study of blood T cell repertoires in COVID-19. Study members were between 18 and 89 years old and lived in around 24 US regions. Participant reports of clinical history set cohort assignment. Under the authors' procedure: By means of reference gene primer amplification, nucleated cell counts were estimated. Repertoires were generated with immunoSEQ multiplex PCR, while TCRdb's copy carries only in-frame clones and drops some. The V and J calls and clone size come from that table; D and trimming were worked out from the DNA. The sample shows 200,000 to 300,000 clones, around 88% of them seen only once. Germline V gene lookup returns CDR1 SGHVS and CDR2 FQNEAQ. V was pared by 1 base and J by 0 bases, with 10 bases between. The CDR3 is 16 amino acids.

Sequenced sample: PBMCs or T cells enriched from blood (not recorded which). The chain joins TRBV7-8 to TRBJ1-5; D may be TRBD1 (6 bases). This sequence originates from a woman between 40 and 50 years old with acute COVID-19. The CDR3 DNA follows: TGTGCCAGCAGCTTAGGCAGGGGATTTAGCAATCAGCCCCAGCATTTT. This codes for CASSLGRGFSNQPQHF.